A single sample gave rise to the 20 T cell receptor beta chains below, sequenced in a study of OX40 agonist ivuxolimab in advanced cancers. The table came from immunoSEQ multiplex PCR; TCRdb's copy has only in-frame clones and leaves some out. In the table there are more than 75,000 clones, 70% to 90% of which are singletons. The sample here was CD4+ or CD8+ T cells sorted from blood, taken in a trial of the OX40 agonist ivuxolimab. The origin of the receptors is an adult with an advanced solid tumor such as melanoma, head and neck, liver or kidney cancer.

The rearrangement links TRBV2 to TRBJ2-3; D gene ambiguous. V lost 8 bases to trimming and J lost 3 bases, with 15 bases between them. CDR3 length equals 14 residues. Germline V gene data show CDR1 as SNHLY and CDR2 as FYNNEI. Here the CDR3 DNA reads TGTGCCAGCGGGAAGGGCCCACTAACAGATACGCAGTATTTT. Translating it yields CASGKGPLTDTQYF. Full variable domain (remainder filled in from reference TRBV2 and TRBJ2-3): EPEVTQTPSHQVTQMGQEVILRCVPISNHLYFYWYRQILGQKVEFLVSFYNNEISEKSEIFDDQFSVERPDGSNFTLKIRSTKLEDSAMYFCASGKGPLTDTQYFGPGTRLTVL.

The V call is TRBV5-1, the J call TRBJ2-2; perhaps TRBD1 as D (6 bases). Between the trimmed V and J ends, which lost 4 bases and 7 bases, there was a span of 14 bases. This CDR3 spans 14 amino acids. Germline-derived CDR1 and CDR2 are SGHRS and YFSETQ. In DNA form, the CDR3 reads TGCGCCAGCAGCGACGGAGAGGGGGTCGGGGAGCTGTTTTTT. Translating it yields CASSDGEGVGELFF.

This clone was seen a few times. The chain uses TRBV19 and TRBJ1-2; D is perhaps TRBD1 (6 bases). This CDR3 is built from 13 residues. Trimming stripped 7 bases from V and 4 bases from J, with 13 bases between. The V gene's germline CDR1 is LNHDA and CDR2 SQIVND (reference sequence). CDR3 residues: CASKGGPGYGYTF. CDR3 nucleotides: TGTGCCAGTAAGGGGGGCCCGGGCTATGGCTACACCTTC.

The rearrangement uses TRBV28 and TRBJ1-6, with 10 positions matching TRBD1. Losses at the gene ends were 6 bases for V and 10 bases for J; bases not matched to a gene: 9. There are 15 residues in the CDR3. Germline CDR1 and CDR2: MDHEN and SYDVKM. The CDR3 DNA follows: TGTGCCAGCAGCCTGGGACAGGGGTCAGAATCACCCCTCCACTTT. Its translation: CASSLGQGSESPLHF.

The chain carries TRBV7-7 and TRBJ2-5; TRBD1 aligns across 9 bases. Trimming took 4 bases from V and 4 from J; bases not matched to a gene: 1. CDR1 is SSHAT and CDR2 is FNYEAQ in the germline V gene (reference sequence). There are 13 residues in the CDR3. This CDR3 is CASSSQGAETQYF. In DNA, the CDR3 is TGTGCCAGCAGCTCACAGGGGGCAGAGACCCAGTACTTC. The variable domain in full, completed from reference TRBV7-7 and TRBJ2-5, reads GAGVSQSPRYKVTKRGQDVTLRCDPISSHATLYWYQQALGQGPEFLTYFNYEAQPDKSGLPSDRFSAERPEGSISTLTIQRTEQRDSAMYRCASSSQGAETQYFGPGTRLLVL.

The chain joins TRBV21-1 to TRBJ2-7; the table gives TRBD2 as D, unverified against the DNA. TRBV21-1 is marked as a pseudogene. This CDR3 is built from 19 residues. CDR3 amino acids: CASSKALSGGRVQICEQYV. The CDR3 region has the DNA TGTGCCAGCAGCAAAGCGCTTTCGGGCGGGAGAGTTCAAATCTGCGAGCAGTACGTC.

The chain combines TRBV29-1 with TRBJ1-5; 7 bases align to TRBD1. Losses at the gene ends were 6 bases for V and 6 bases for J; bases not matched to a gene: 8. From germline, CDR1 is SQVTM and CDR2 ANQGSEA. This CDR3 comprises 13 residues. The CDR3 nucleotides are TGCAGCGTGAGGGGACAGCGCGGTCAGCCCCAGCATTTT. Protein sequence: CSVRGQRGQPQHF.

The rearrangement links TRBV19 to TRBJ2-1; D possibly matches TRBD1 or TRBD2 (5 bases each). This CDR3 comprises 14 residues. V was clipped by 5 bases and J by 10 bases, with 18 bases between them. The germline gives CDR1 LNHDA, CDR2 SQIVND (reference sequence). The DNA of the CDR3 is TGTGCCAGTAGTCCCCGCTTGGGGGAAGGGGAGCAGTTCTTC. It translates to CASSPRLGEGEQFF.

This clone was observed a single time. The J gene is TRBJ2-5, the V gene TRBV9; D may be TRBD2 (6 bases). Trimming pared 4 bases from V and 5 bases from J, leaving 21 bases between. The CDR3 is 16 residues long. CDR1 is SGDLS, CDR2 YYNGEE, per germline. CDR3 nucleotides: TGTGCCAGCAGCCCAGGCCCCGCGGGACTGGGGGAGACCCAGTACTTC. It translates to CASSPGPAGLGETQYF.

The genes are TRBV6-6 and TRBJ1-3, with TRBD1 as a possible D gene (6 bases). V dropped 5 bases and J dropped 0 bases, with 14 bases sitting between them. The CDR3 extends over 16 amino acids. Looked up from germline, CDR1 is MNHNY and CDR2 is SVGAGI (reference sequence). Here the CDR3 reads CASSRRGPNSGNTIYF. In nucleotides, the CDR3 is TGTGCCAGCAGTCGCAGGGGCCCCAACTCTGGAAACACCATATATTTT.

The chain employs TRBV7-3 and TRBJ2-1, with 8 positions matching TRBD2. The CDR3 covers 17 residues. V shed 3 bases and J 6 bases; nucleotides not matched to a gene: 13. Germline loops: CDR1 SGHTA, CDR2 FQGTGA. The CDR3 protein is CASSFRGGLAGFNEQFF. The CDR3 DNA is TGTGCCAGCAGCTTCCGGGGAGGGCTAGCGGGCTTCAATGAGCAGTTCTTC.

The V and J genes are TRBV7-2 and TRBJ2-5; unclear D gene. The CDR3 runs 11 residues. From germline, CDR1 is SGHTA and CDR2 FQGNSA. V lost 6 bases and J lost 0, with 2 bases in between. CDR3 coding DNA: TGTGCCAGCAGTAACCAAGAGACCCAGTACTTC. It specifies CASSNQETQYF.

This clone was counted once. The CDR3 reads CSVGEGLGTEAFF. The DNA for the CDR3 is TGCAGCGTTGGAGAGGGTTTGGGCACTGAAGCTTTCTTT. This chain links TRBV29-1 with TRBJ1-1; D is ambiguous. CDR3 length: 13 residues. CDR1 and CDR2 from the germline V gene are SQVTM and ANQGSEA. Trimming pared 4 bases from V and 4 bases from J, leaving 13 bases between.

The gene calls are TRBV7-8 and TRBJ2-2; 7 bases map to TRBD1. V lost 5 bases to trimming and J lost 6 bases; unmatched junction nucleotides: 9. Looked up from germline, CDR1 is SGHVS and CDR2 is FQNEAQ. This CDR3 has 15 residues. CDR3 bases: TGTGCCAGCAGCGCCGACAGGGTGGGAGCCGGGGAGCTGTTTTTT. It yields the protein CASSADRVGAGELFF.

The genes are TRBV9 and TRBJ2-2; 11 bases match TRBD1. The CDR3 is made up of 15 amino acids. Germline V gene lookup returns CDR1 SGDLS and CDR2 YYNGEE. V was clipped by 3 bases and J by 5 bases; unmatched bases: 3. The CDR3 here is CASSADRGLTGELFF. The CDR3 DNA reads TGTGCCAGCAGCGCGGACAGGGGGCTAACCGGGGAGCTGTTTTTT.

The chain uses TRBV28 and TRBJ1-2, with a possible D match to TRBD1 (6 bases). The length of the CDR3 is 14 residues. Per germline, CDR1 MDHEN and CDR2 SYDVKM. Between the trimmed V and J ends, which lost 6 bases and 5 bases, there was a span of 16 bases. CDR3 in amino acids: CASRPGTIEYGYTF. As DNA, the CDR3 is TGTGCCAGCAGGCCAGGGACAATCGAGTATGGCTACACCTTC.

The chain combines TRBV25-1 with TRBJ2-2; maybe TRBD1 (6 bases). The CDR3 has 14 residues. Germline V gene data show CDR1 as MGHDK and CDR2 as SYGVNS. Trimming took off 8 bases at V and 7 bases at J, with 17 bases between the two ends. CDR3 region: CASERQEWGGELFF. In DNA form, the CDR3 reads TGTGCCAGCGAACGACAGGAGTGGGGCGGGGAGCTGTTTTTT.

The rearrangement links TRBV18 to TRBJ1-1; possibly TRBD1 for D (5 bases). The V end lost 4 bases, the J end lost 0 bases, and 18 bases lay between the germline ends. This CDR3 spans 17 amino acids. The germline gives CDR1 KGHSH, CDR2 LQKENI. For the CDR3, the DNA is TGTGCCAGCTCACGTCAACCGGGGGAGGGGATGAACACTGAAGCTTTCTTT. As protein: CASSRQPGEGMNTEAFF.

J is TRBJ1-1 and V is TRBV9; D is perhaps TRBD1 (6 bases). The CDR3 contains 13 residues. The ends were cut back, 4 bases at V and 2 bases at J, with 9 bases in the middle. In germline, CDR1 is SGDLS, CDR2 YYNGEE. The CDR3 DNA follows: TGTGCCAGCAGCAGGACAGCCAACACTGAAGCTTTCTTT. Protein sequence: CASSRTANTEAFF. Full variable domain (rest looked up from reference TRBV9 and TRBJ1-1): DSGVTQTPKHLITATGQRVTLRCSPRSGDLSVYWYQQSLDQGLQFLIQYYNGEERAKGNILERFSAQQFPDLHSELNLSSLELGDSALYFCASSRTANTEAFFGQGTRLTVV.

The J gene is TRBJ2-7, the V gene TRBV6-5; 7 nucleotides match TRBD2. CDR3 length: 15 amino acids. Looked up from germline, CDR1 is MNHEY and CDR2 is SVGAGI. The trim removed 2 bases at V and 3 bases at J, leaving 7 bases unmatched. In DNA, the CDR3 is TGTGCCAGCAGTTACGGGTCGGGAGGTTTCTACGAGCAGTACTTC. Protein sequence: CASSYGSGGFYEQYF.